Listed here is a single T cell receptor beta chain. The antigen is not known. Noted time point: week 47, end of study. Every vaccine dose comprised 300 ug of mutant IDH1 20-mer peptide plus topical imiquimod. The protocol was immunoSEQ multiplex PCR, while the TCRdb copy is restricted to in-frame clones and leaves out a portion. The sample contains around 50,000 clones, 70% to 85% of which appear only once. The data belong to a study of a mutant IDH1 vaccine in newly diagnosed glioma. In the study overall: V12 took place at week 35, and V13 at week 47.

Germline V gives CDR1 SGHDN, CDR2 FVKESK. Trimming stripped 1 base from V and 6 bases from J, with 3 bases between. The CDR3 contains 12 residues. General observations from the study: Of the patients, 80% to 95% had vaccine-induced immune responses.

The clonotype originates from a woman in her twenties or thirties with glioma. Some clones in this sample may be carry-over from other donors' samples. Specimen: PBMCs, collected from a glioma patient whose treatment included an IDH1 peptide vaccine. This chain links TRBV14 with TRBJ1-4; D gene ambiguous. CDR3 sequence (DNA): TGTGCCAGCAGCCAAGTGGATGAAAAACTGTTTTTT. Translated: CASSQVDEKLFF.